Listed below are T cell receptor beta chains from one sample, sequenced in a study of shared clonotypes between healthy human individuals. Sequenced by immunoSEQ multiplex PCR; TCRdb stores in-frame clones only, minus some. The data contain a few million clones, around 90% of them singletons. Sequencing was carried out using naive CD4+ T cells sorted from blood. The receptor source for this set is a man younger than 35 in good health. Both conserved end residues are part of each CDR3. D genes are given only for firm matches. Clone size is shown for a subset of rows, as once, few, many or a class of expanded clone.

clone_size j_call v_call d_call cdr3_nt cdr3_aa
NA TRBJ1-1 TRBV6-4 NA TGTGCCAGCAGTGAGGGCAGAGGGACTGAAGCTTTCTTT CASSEGRGTEAFF
NA TRBJ2-7 TRBV6-1 NA TGTGCCAGCAGTGGCGACCTTTCCTACGAGCAGTACTTC CASSGDLSYEQYF
NA TRBJ2-7 TRBV5-6 NA TGTGCCAGCAGCTTGGCCATGGAGGACGAGCAGTACTTC CASSLAMEDEQYF
NA TRBJ1-6 TRBV19 NA TGTGCCAGTAGTGCCAGCGTATTAGGCTCCTATAATTCACCCCTCCACTTT CASSASVLGSYNSPLHF
NA TRBJ1-1 TRBV9 NA TGTGCCAGCAGCGTAGGTTTGGTTCCGAACACTGAAGCTTTCTTT CASSVGLVPNTEAFF
NA TRBJ1-1 TRBV23-1 NA TGCGCCAGCACCCTACCGAGGGGGACTGAAGCTTTCTTT CASTLPRGTEAFF
NA TRBJ1-2 TRBV7-2 NA TGTGCCAGCAGCTTAGAGAGAGCTAACTATGGCTACACCTTC CASSLERANYGYTF
NA TRBJ1-5 TRBV21-1 NA TGTGCCAGCAGCCTCCAGGGGGCGGGTATGGTTAAGTGCAATCAGCCCCAGCATTTT CASSLQGAGMVKCNQPQHF
NA TRBJ1-5 TRBV2 TRBD1 TGTGCCAGCAGAAGGGGACAGTGGACGTTTGGTTGGGATAGCAATCAGCCCCAGCATTTT CASRRGQWTFGWDSNQPQHF
NA TRBJ2-2 TRBV6-6 TRBD1 TGTGCCAGCAGTCGACAGGGAACCGGGGAGCTGTTTTTT CASSRQGTGELFF
NA TRBJ1-2 TRBV6-5 TRBD1 TGTGCCAGCAGTTACCCGGGACAGCCATATGGCTACACCTTC CASSYPGQPYGYTF
NA TRBJ2-3 TRBV7-2 NA TGTGCCAGCGGACCACTAGGACTAAACACAGATACGCAGTATTTT CASGPLGLNTDTQYF
NA TRBJ2-5 TRBV29-1 NA TGCAGCGAAGCGGCCGTCGGTTCCAGAGAGACCCAGTACTTC CSEAAVGSRETQYF
NA TRBJ2-5 TRBV11-2 NA TGTGCCAGCAGCTTAGTATTGGGGGGCGGTAGTACAGAGACCCAGTACTTC CASSLVLGGGSTETQYF
NA TRBJ2-7 TRBV5-1 NA TGCGCCAGCAGCTTGGAGCCTCAGGTTAGACACGAGCAGTACTTC CASSLEPQVRHEQYF
NA TRBJ2-3 TRBV19 NA TGTGCCAGTAGTCCAGACACATTAGGGCAGTATTTT CASSPDTLGQYF
NA TRBJ1-4 TRBV4-3 NA TGCGCCAGCAGCCAGGCGGGGAGGGGTGAAAAACTGTTTTTT CASSQAGRGEKLFF
once TRBJ2-7 TRBV6-6 TRBD1 TGTGCCAGCACCATGAGGACAGGATCCTCTGCAGGCGAGCAGTACTTC CASTMRTGSSAGEQYF
few TRBJ1-1 TRBV30 NA TGTGCCTGGAGTGTACAAAGGGGGGTCACTGAAGCTTTCTTT CAWSVQRGVTEAFF
NA TRBJ1-1 TRBV5-1 TRBD1 TGCGCCAGCAGCGCCGGGACAGGGGCCAATGTGAGGAACACTGAAGCTTTCTTT CASSAGTGANVRNTEAFF
NA TRBJ1-5 TRBV19 NA TGTGCCAGTAGTATCGGGGTAGGGGTCGGCAATCAGCCCCAGCATTTT CASSIGVGVGNQPQHF
NA TRBJ1-1 TRBV19 NA TGTGCCTCCGAAGACCGGAACACTGAAGCTTTCTTT CASEDRNTEAFF
once TRBJ2-5 TRBV2 TRBD1 TGTGCCACCGGACAGGGTGTAGAGACCCAGTACTTC CATGQGVETQYF
NA TRBJ2-7 TRBV19 TRBD1 TGTGCCAGTAGTCCGCCCTCGGGACAGGGCTCCTACGAGCAGTACTTC CASSPPSGQGSYEQYF
once TRBJ1-4 TRBV5-4 TRBD1 TGTGCCAGCAGCTTAAACCAGGGGGGTGAAAAACTGTTTTTT CASSLNQGGEKLFF
NA TRBJ1-5 TRBV19 TRBD1 TGTGCCAGTAGTATAGGCCCAGGGGGCTCCCTTAGCAATCAGCCCCAGCATTTT CASSIGPGGSLSNQPQHF
NA TRBJ2-7 TRBV7-2 TRBD1 TGTGCCAGCACCCAAGACAGGGGGCCGTCCTACGAGCAGTACTTC CASTQDRGPSYEQYF
NA TRBJ2-5 TRBV11-2 NA TGTGCCAGCAGCTTGGGGGAAGGGGGACCACGGGAGACCCAGTACTTC CASSLGEGGPRETQYF
NA TRBJ1-2 TRBV7-2 NA TGTGCCAGCAGCGTAGCAGGCAGGGAGGATGGCTACACCTTC CASSVAGREDGYTF
NA TRBJ2-5 TRBV2 NA TGTGCCAGCAGACAGGCGGGGGAGACCCAGTACTTC CASRQAGETQYF
NA TRBJ2-3 TRBV7-3 TRBD2 TGTGCCAGCAGCCCACACCCTAGGACTAGCGGGGGGGGCACAGATACGCAGTATTTT CASSPHPRTSGGGTDTQYF
NA TRBJ2-2 TRBV18 NA TGTGCCAGCTCACCACCGGGCAGGGAGAACACCGGGGAGCTGTTTTTT CASSPPGRENTGELFF
NA TRBJ1-2 TRBV6-1 NA TGTGCCAGCAGTGCGGGAGGACAGAGAGCTAACTATGGCTACACCTTC CASSAGGQRANYGYTF
NA TRBJ2-7 TRBV6-1 TRBD2 TGTGCCAGCAGTGTGGGGGGACTAGCCAACGAGCAGTACTTC CASSVGGLANEQYF
NA TRBJ2-7 TRBV7-9 NA TGTGCCAGCAGCGGAGCCCCCGGGGCTGGGGCCTACGAGCAGTACTTC CASSGAPGAGAYEQYF
once TRBJ1-1 TRBV28 NA TGTGCCAGCAGCCCGTGGGGGGCGAGCACTGAAGCTTTCTTT CASSPWGASTEAFF
NA TRBJ1-6 TRBV7-3 NA TGTGCCAGCAGGCGACAGGCGAATAATTCACCCCTCCACTTT CASRRQANNSPLHF
once TRBJ1-5 TRBV4-1 NA TGCGCCAGCAGCGTTAGGACAGTCCCGCTCGTACTAATCTATAGCAATCAGCCCCAGCATTTT CASSVRTVPLVLIYSNQPQHF
few TRBJ1-5 TRBV2 NA TGTGCCAGCAGTGAAGCGGGGAAAGGCAATCAGCCCCAGCATTTT CASSEAGKGNQPQHF
NA TRBJ2-7 TRBV7-9 TRBD1 TGTGCCAGCAGCTTAGCTGGGACAGTCTCCTACGAGCAGTACTTC CASSLAGTVSYEQYF
NA TRBJ1-2 TRBV2 TRBD1 TGTGCCAGCAGCCTTAACAGGGGGGATGGCTACACCTTC CASSLNRGDGYTF
NA TRBJ1-2 TRBV25-1 TRBD1 TGTGCCAGCAGGTCCGGGACAGTGTATGGCTACACCTTC CASRSGTVYGYTF